These 9 T cell receptor beta chains were sequenced from one sample in a study of blood T cell repertoires in COVID-19. Measured with immunoSEQ multiplex PCR; TCRdb has only the in-frame clones, and not every one. The sample includes some 250,000 clones, more than 80% of them seen just once. The material sequenced was peripheral blood. The receptor source for this set is a woman at least 80 years old with COVID-19, enrolled during active disease.

This clone was recorded a few times. V and J are TRBV7-2 and TRBJ2-7, with a tentative D call TRBD2 (5 bases). Trimming removed 8 bases at V and 0 bases at J, with 14 bases between. CDR1 is SGHTA and CDR2 is FQGNSA in the germline V gene. This CDR3 has 14 residues. Here the CDR3 DNA reads TGTGCCAGCCGAAAGAGCGGAGTCTCCTACGAGCAGTACTTC. It is translated as CASRKSGVSYEQYF.

This clone was found a few times. This rearrangement joins TRBV30 to TRBJ1-6; 7 positions agree with TRBD1. Trimming took 4 bases from V and 10 from J; bases not matched to a gene: 16. The CDR3 loop spans 16 amino acids. CDR1 and CDR2 from the germline V gene are GTSNPN and SVGIG (reference sequence). CDR3 in amino acids: CAWTPLEGAKDSPLHF. As DNA, the CDR3 is TGTGCCTGGACCCCCTTGGAGGGGGCGAAAGACTCACCCCTCCACTTT.

V usage is TRBV29-1 and J usage is TRBJ1-2, with a possible D match to TRBD1 (5 bases). This CDR3 contains 13 residues. V lost 3 bases to trimming and J lost 8 bases, with 16 bases between them. Germline CDR1 and CDR2: SQVTM and ANQGSEA. The CDR3 DNA reads as TGCAGCGTTGAGACAGTAACCCCTCAAGGCTACACCTTC. Its translation: CSVETVTPQGYTF.

The chain carries TRBV6-5 and TRBJ1-5; 7 bases fit TRBD1. With 4 bases clipped from V and 0 bases from J, the junction kept 6 bases outside the gene matches. Germline loops: CDR1 MNHEY, CDR2 SVGAGI. The CDR3 has 16 residues. CDR3: CASSSGQPYSNQPQHF. DNA for the CDR3: TGTGCCAGCAGTTCGGGACAGCCTTATAGCAATCAGCCCCAGCATTTT.

The chain recombines TRBV3-1 (or the pseudogene TRBV3-2) with TRBJ2-1, with 11 bases aligning to TRBD2. The CDR3 consists of 16 residues. The ends lost 4 bases at V and 6 bases at J; junction bases unmatched: 8. Germline V gives CDR1 LGHDT, CDR2 YNNKEL (reference sequence). CDR3: CASSRQTSGALNEQFF. The CDR3 nucleotides are TGTGCCAGCAGCCGCCAGACTAGCGGGGCACTCAATGAGCAGTTCTTC.

The V and J genes are TRBV11-2 and TRBJ2-7; tentative D call: TRBD2 (5 bases). The V end was cut by 4 bases, the J end by 3 bases, with 10 bases between. This CDR3 spans 13 amino acids. Germline values: CDR1 SGHAT, CDR2 FQNNGV. The CDR3 loop is CASSSGLRYEQYF. The CDR3 nucleotides are TGTGCCAGCAGCTCCGGACTGCGCTACGAGCAGTACTTC.

The chain couples TRBV5-1 to TRBJ2-5; TRBD1 agrees at 7 bases. CDR1 is SGHRS and CDR2 is YFSETQ in the germline V gene. The CDR3 is made up of 13 amino acids. V was pared by 2 bases and J by 4 bases, with 2 bases of the junction left unmatched. The CDR3 bases are TGCGCCAGCAGCTTACAGGGGAGAGAGACCCAGTACTTC. Residues: CASSLQGRETQYF. The full variable domain, in which reference TRBV5-1 and TRBJ2-5 provide the parts outside the CDR3, is KAGVTQTPRYLIKTRGQQVTLSCSPISGHRSVSWYQQTPGQGLQFLFEYFSETQRNKGNFPGRFSGRQFSNSRSEMNVSTLELGDSALYLCASSLQGRETQYFGPGTRLLVL.

This clone was seen more than once but under ten times. This chain connects TRBV19 to TRBJ1-5, with 9 bases matching TRBD1. The V and J ends lost 6 bases and 6 bases, in that order; junction bases with no gene match: 12. Per the germline V gene, CDR1 is LNHDA and CDR2 is SQIVND (reference sequence). This CDR3 is 16 amino acids long. For the CDR3, the DNA is TGTGCCAGTAGAGAGAGGGGCCGGGACAGGGTTCAGCCCCAGCATTTT. This codes for CASRERGRDRVQPQHF.

This chain uses TRBV11-3 with TRBJ2-7; 7 nucleotides match TRBD1. The CDR3 covers 17 residues. With 3 bases clipped from V and 2 bases from J, the junction kept 13 bases outside the gene matches. Germline assignment: CDR1 SGHNT and CDR2 YENEEA. DNA for the CDR3: TGTGCCAGCAGCTTCGGAATTCCGGGACAGCCAGCCTACGAGCAGTACTTC. Protein: CASSFGIPGQPAYEQYF.